The subject of this entry is one T cell receptor (beta chain). The antigen is unknown. Via MiXCR, TCRdb re-called the 5' RACE reads, giving one row per CDR3 protein. The sample carries roughly 600,000 distinct CDR3 sequences, 15% to 20% recorded once. The data stem from a study of T-cell memory formation after mild COVID-19. Study-level background: Clustering of TCRs was largely donor specific. Study-wide points: The study found balanced CD4/CD8 in clones contracting day 15 to 85 and a CD4+ lean in later expanders. Proof of SARS-CoV-2 specificity was absent for the second-wave clones that crested on day 37.

This CDR3 is built from 15 residues. Trimming stripped 8 bases from V and 1 base from J, with 16 bases between. Germline-derived CDR1 and CDR2 are SGHVS and FNYEAQ. This rearrangement joins TRBV7-6 to TRBJ2-3; D might be TRBD1 (5 bases). Sequencing used PBMCs or a T cell subset sorted from them (not recorded which). The clonotype comes from an adult woman who had mild COVID-19 (a few samples of this study predate the infection). Cell type and time point are not known. The CDR3, as DNA: TGTGCCAGCGAGAAGGGGCGAACTGGCACAGATACGCAGTATTTT. This sequence encodes CASEKGRTGTDTQYF. The whole variable domain, filled in from reference TRBV7-6 and TRBJ2-3, reads GAGVSQSPRYKVTKRGQDVALRCDPISGHVSLYWYRQALGQGPEFLTYFNYEAQQDKSGLPNDRFSAERPEGSISTLTIQRTEQRDSAMYRCASEKGRTGTDTQYFGPGTRLTVL.